Presented here are 19 T cell receptor beta chains from one specimen sequenced in a study of cytomegalovirus exposure and HLA in healthy donors. Primers included in the PCR were 60 Vbeta and 13 Jbeta primers. Here immunoSEQ multiplex PCR was the method, and the copy in TCRdb shows in-frame clones only, minus some. The data contain 150,000 to 200,000 clones, approximately 85% of them singletons. Sequencing was done on a sample of PBMCs. These receptors were collected from a woman aged 45-59 years in good health and CMV-seropositive.

The chain uses TRBV14 and TRBJ2-7; no definite D call. V was trimmed by 2 bases and J by 7 bases, leaving 12 bases between them. Germline CDR1 reads SGHDN; CDR2 reads FVKESK. This CDR3 spans 13 amino acids. CDR3 protein: CASSQPTQPEQYF. CDR3 in DNA: TGTGCCAGCAGCCAACCGACACAGCCTGAGCAGTACTTC.

The genes are TRBV5-1 and TRBJ1-4; 9 bases are shared with TRBD1. The CDR3 length is 14 residues. V shed 6 bases, J shed 8 bases, and the junction held 8 bases outside the gene matches. CDR1 and CDR2 (germline): SGHRS, YFSETQ. CDR3 in DNA: TGCGCCAGCACCAAGGGACAGGGTGGAGAAAAACTGTTTTTT. Translation: CASTKGQGGEKLFF.

This sequence joins TRBV6-4 and TRBJ2-1; TRBD2 aligns across 8 bases. CDR1 MRHNA and CDR2 SNTAGT come from the germline V gene. The CDR3 runs 17 residues. The ends lost 6 bases at V and 0 bases at J; junction bases unmatched: 10. The CDR3 DNA is TGTGCCAGCAGCCCCCAGGGTAGCGGGATCTCCTACAATGAGCAGTTCTTC. Translation: CASSPQGSGISYNEQFF.

The chain combines TRBV13 with TRBJ2-7, with a weak D call TRBD2 (5 bases). V lost 0 bases, J lost 7 bases, and 10 bases lay in between. This CDR3 is 13 amino acids long. Germline loops: CDR1 PRHDT, CDR2 FYEKMQ (reference sequence). CDR3 protein: CASSLGDSGEQYF. For the CDR3, the DNA is TGTGCCAGCAGCTTAGGGGATTCGGGGGAGCAGTACTTC.

This CDR3 reads CASSFSGQPFDTQYF. In DNA form, the CDR3 reads TGTGCCAGCAGCTTTAGCGGACAACCATTTGATACGCAGTATTTT. The rearrangement joins TRBV11-3 to TRBJ2-3; TRBD2 might be the D (6 bases). Deletions cut 3 bases from V and 6 bases from J, with 16 bases between. This CDR3 has 15 amino acids. Germline CDR1 reads SGHNT; CDR2 reads YENEEA.

The rearrangement joins TRBV2 to TRBJ2-1; 9 nucleotides align to TRBD1. V was pared by 6 bases and J by 5 bases, with 2 bases of the junction left unmatched. The CDR3 spans 13 residues. Germline V CDR1 and CDR2: SNHLY, FYNNEI. The CDR3 here is CASRQGANNEQFF. CDR3 coding DNA: TGTGCCAGCAGACAGGGGGCGAACAATGAGCAGTTCTTC.

The chain employs TRBV6-6 and TRBJ2-3, with D perhaps matching TRBD2 (6 bases). Per the germline V gene, CDR1 is MNHNY and CDR2 is SVGAGI (reference sequence). The CDR3 spans 14 residues. Trimming removed 4 bases at V and 6 bases at J, with 14 bases between. In nucleotides, the CDR3 is TGTGCCAGCAGTTCCACGGGGGAGTGGGATACGCAGTATTTT. This encodes CASSSTGEWDTQYF.

This chain joins TRBV11-1 and TRBJ1-1, with D possibly being TRBD1 (6 bases). This CDR3 is built from 14 residues. The germline V gene has CDR1 SGHAT and CDR2 FQDESV (reference sequence). Trimming stripped 5 bases from V and 4 bases from J, with 14 bases between. The chain's CDR3 is CASSPYRDGTEAFF. The DNA for the CDR3 is TGTGCCAGCAGCCCCTACAGGGATGGCACTGAAGCTTTCTTT.

The chain joins TRBV19 to TRBJ1-1; no reliable D call. V lost 6 bases and J lost 1, with 9 bases in between. The V gene's germline CDR1 is LNHDA and CDR2 SQIVND (reference sequence). This CDR3 is built from 13 residues. The CDR3 DNA sequence: TGTGCCAGTAGCCTAAATCCGAACACTGAAGCTTTCTTT. Its protein product is CASSLNPNTEAFF.

V and J are TRBV18 and TRBJ2-5; D possibly corresponds to TRBD2 (5 bases). Gene TRBJ2-7 matches the end of the DNA better, so the J call may be wrong. This CDR3 is built from 15 residues. Germline V gene sequence: CDR1 KGHSH, CDR2 LQKENI. The CDR3 is CASSPPGGGSYEQYF. Here the CDR3 DNA reads TGTGCCAGCTCACCACCAGGAGGAGGTTCCTACGAGCAGTACTTC.

The chain couples TRBV4-1 to TRBJ2-1, with TRBD2 as a possible D gene (6 bases). Germline loops: CDR1 MGHRA, CDR2 YSYEKL. The CDR3 sequence is 14 residues long. V shed 6 bases and J shed 10 bases, with 19 bases lying between them. CDR3 sequence reads: CASSLRLGAGEQFF. The CDR3, as DNA: TGCGCCAGCAGTCTCAGGCTGGGCGCGGGAGAGCAGTTCTTC.

The CDR3 reads CASSPRQSNYGYTF. The DNA for the CDR3 is TGTGCCAGCAGCCCCCGACAGTCTAACTATGGCTACACCTTC. This chain links TRBV28 with TRBJ1-2; maybe TRBD1 (5 bases). The CDR3 extends over 14 amino acids. The V end was cut by 6 bases, the J end by 0 bases, with 11 bases between. Germline V lookup: CDR1 MDHEN, CDR2 SYDVKM.

CDR3 nucleotides: TGTGCCAGCACCCCCCCATCGGGAGGGACAGATACGCAGTATTTT. This encodes CASTPPSGGTDTQYF. V is TRBV28 and J is TRBJ2-3; 8 bases align to TRBD2. CDR3 length: 15 amino acids. V gave up 7 bases and J gave up 3 bases; unmatched junction bases: 9. Germline V gene sequence: CDR1 MDHEN, CDR2 SYDVKM.

The CDR3 reads CAIRLGGGTDTQYF. CDR3 bases: TGTGCCATACGACTAGGGGGGGGCACAGATACGCAGTATTTT. The genes are TRBV10-3 and TRBJ2-3; D is possibly TRBD2 (7 bases). The V gene lost 9 bases and the J gene lost 1 base, with 14 bases spanning the gap. Germline lookup yields CDR1 ENHRY and CDR2 SYGVKD. The CDR3 sequence is 14 residues long.

The rearrangement joins TRBV28 to TRBJ1-2, with 8 bases identical to TRBD1. CDR1 and CDR2 (germline): MDHEN, SYDVKM. The CDR3 is made up of 13 amino acids. J lost 6 bases, V lost 4 bases, and 4 bases had no gene match. The CDR3 region is CASSSGQGDGYTF. DNA for the CDR3: TGTGCCAGCAGTTCTGGACAGGGCGATGGCTACACCTTC.

V gene TRBV6-5 combines with J gene TRBJ1-2; 7 bases map to TRBD1. The CDR3 extends over 15 amino acids. The V gene end was trimmed by 5 bases and the J gene end by 8 bases; junction bases not matched to a gene: 14. CDR1 MNHEY and CDR2 SVGAGI come from the germline V gene. CDR3 DNA: TGTGCCAGCAGTGTAACGGACAGGTTAAAATTGGGCTACACCTTC. Amino acid sequence: CASSVTDRLKLGYTF.

J is TRBJ2-7 and V is TRBV5-6; D gene unclear. This CDR3 contains 14 residues. The germline V and J ends were trimmed by 4 bases and 5 bases, with 16 bases remaining between them. CDR1 is SGHDT and CDR2 is YYEEEE in the germline V gene. CDR3 residues: CASSPRLRIHEQYF. The CDR3 nucleotides are TGTGCCAGCAGCCCTCGGTTGAGGATCCACGAGCAGTACTTC.

A few counts support this clone. V usage is TRBV7-2 and J usage is TRBJ1-3, with D uncertain. Trimming pared 5 bases from V and 1 base from J, leaving 9 bases between. This CDR3 has 14 amino acids. From germline, CDR1 is SGHTA and CDR2 FQGNSA. The CDR3 is CASSLLGSGNTIYF. CDR3 in DNA: TGTGCCAGCAGCCTACTCGGGTCTGGAAACACCATATATTTT.

V is TRBV27 and J is TRBJ2-2, with D perhaps TRBD1 (5 bases). The germline gives CDR1 MNHEY, CDR2 SMNVEV (reference sequence). Trimming left V 5 bases short and J 4 bases short, with 11 bases between. The CDR3 length is 14 residues. The CDR3 sequence is CASSDSFFTGELFF. DNA for the CDR3: TGTGCCAGCAGTGACAGTTTCTTCACCGGGGAGCTGTTTTTT.